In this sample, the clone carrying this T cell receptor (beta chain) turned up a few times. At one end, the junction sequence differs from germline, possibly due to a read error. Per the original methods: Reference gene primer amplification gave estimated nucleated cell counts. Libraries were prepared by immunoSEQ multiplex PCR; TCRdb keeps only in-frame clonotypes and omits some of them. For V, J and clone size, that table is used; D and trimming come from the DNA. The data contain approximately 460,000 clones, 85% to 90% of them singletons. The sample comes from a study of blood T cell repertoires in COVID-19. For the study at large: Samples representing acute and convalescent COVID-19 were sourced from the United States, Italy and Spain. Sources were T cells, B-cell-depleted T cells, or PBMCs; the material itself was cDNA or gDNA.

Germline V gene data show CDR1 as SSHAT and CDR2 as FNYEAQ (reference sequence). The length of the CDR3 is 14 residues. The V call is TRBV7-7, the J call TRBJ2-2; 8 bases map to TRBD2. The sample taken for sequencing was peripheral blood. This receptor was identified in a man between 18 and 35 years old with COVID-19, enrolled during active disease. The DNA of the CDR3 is TGTGCTAGCAGCTTAGCGGGGCCGGCCGGGGAGCTGTTTTTT. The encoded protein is CASSLAGPAGELFF.